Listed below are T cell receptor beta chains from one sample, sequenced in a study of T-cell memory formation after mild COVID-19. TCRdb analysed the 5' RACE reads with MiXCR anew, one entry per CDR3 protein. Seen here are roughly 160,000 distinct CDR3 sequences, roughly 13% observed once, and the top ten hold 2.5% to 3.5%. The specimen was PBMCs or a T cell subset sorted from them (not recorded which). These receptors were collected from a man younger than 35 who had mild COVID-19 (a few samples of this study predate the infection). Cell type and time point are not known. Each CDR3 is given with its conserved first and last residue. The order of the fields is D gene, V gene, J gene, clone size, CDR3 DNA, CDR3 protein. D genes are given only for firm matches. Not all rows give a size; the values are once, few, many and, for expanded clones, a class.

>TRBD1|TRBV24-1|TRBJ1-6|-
TGTGCCACCAGTGCCAACGACAGGGTTGATTCACCCCTCCACTTT
CATSANDRVDSPLHF
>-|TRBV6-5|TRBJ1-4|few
TGTGCCAGCAGTTACCGGCAGGGAGGGGAAAAACTGTTTTTT
CASSYRQGGEKLFF
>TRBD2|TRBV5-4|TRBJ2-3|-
TGTGCCAGCAGCTCGGGACTAGCGGGGGGTTGGGGAGATACGCAGTATTTT
CASSSGLAGGWGDTQYF
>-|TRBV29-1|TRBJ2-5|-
TGCAGCGTTGTCCGGTCGGAGGAGACCCAGTACTTC
CSVVRSEETQYF
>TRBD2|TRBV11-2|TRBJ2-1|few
TGTGCCAGCAGCTTAGATGGAGCGGGGGGCCCCTACAATGAGCAGTTCTTC
CASSLDGAGGPYNEQFF
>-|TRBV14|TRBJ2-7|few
TGTGCCAGCAGCCAAGTCCCAAACGAGCAGTACTTC
CASSQVPNEQYF
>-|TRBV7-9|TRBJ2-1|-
TGTGCCAGCAGCTCCTTCCGGGTGTCGAATGAGCAGTTCTTC
CASSSFRVSNEQFF
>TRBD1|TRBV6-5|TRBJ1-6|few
TGTGCCAGCAGTCTTAAACCGCGGACAGGCCACTATAATTCACCCCTCCACTTT
CASSLKPRTGHYNSPLHF
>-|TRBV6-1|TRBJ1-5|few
TGTGCCAGCAGTGAAGCATTGCCGACCCCATGGCAGCCCCAGCATTTT
CASSEALPTPWQPQHF
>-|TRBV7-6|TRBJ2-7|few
TGTGCCAGCAGCTTAGAGGAGGGATACGAGCAGTACTTC
CASSLEEGYEQYF
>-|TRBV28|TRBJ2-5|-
TGTGCCAGCAGCGAATTGGGGGGGCCGGGCCAAGAGACCCAGTACTTC
CASSELGGPGQETQYF
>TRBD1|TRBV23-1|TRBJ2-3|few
TGCGCCACCAGGGACAGGGAGGGAGATACGCAGTATTTT
CATRDREGDTQYF